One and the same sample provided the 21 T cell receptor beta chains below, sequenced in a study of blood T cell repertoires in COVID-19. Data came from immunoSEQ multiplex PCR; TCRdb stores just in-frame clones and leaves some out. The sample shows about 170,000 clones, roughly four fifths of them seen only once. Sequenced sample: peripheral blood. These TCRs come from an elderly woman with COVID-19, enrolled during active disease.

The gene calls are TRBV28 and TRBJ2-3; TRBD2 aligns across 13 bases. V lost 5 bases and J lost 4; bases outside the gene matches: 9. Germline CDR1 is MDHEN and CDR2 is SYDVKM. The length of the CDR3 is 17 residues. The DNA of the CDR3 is TGTGCCAGCAGTCCTACTAGCGGGAGGGCCTCCTCAGATACGCAGTATTTT. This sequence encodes CASSPTSGRASSDTQYF.

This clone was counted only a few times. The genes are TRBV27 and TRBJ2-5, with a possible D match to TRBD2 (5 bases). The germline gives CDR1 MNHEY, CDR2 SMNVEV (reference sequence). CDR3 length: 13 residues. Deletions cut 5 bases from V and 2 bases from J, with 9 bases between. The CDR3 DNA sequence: TGTGCCAGCAGTGGACTTGAGCAAGAGACCCAGTACTTC. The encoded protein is CASSGLEQETQYF.

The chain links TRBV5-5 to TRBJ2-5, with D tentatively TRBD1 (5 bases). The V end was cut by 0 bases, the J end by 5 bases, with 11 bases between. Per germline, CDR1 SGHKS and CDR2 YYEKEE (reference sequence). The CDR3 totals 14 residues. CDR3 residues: CASSLGQGWETQYF. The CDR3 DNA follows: TGTGCCAGCAGCTTGGGGCAGGGATGGGAGACCCAGTACTTC.

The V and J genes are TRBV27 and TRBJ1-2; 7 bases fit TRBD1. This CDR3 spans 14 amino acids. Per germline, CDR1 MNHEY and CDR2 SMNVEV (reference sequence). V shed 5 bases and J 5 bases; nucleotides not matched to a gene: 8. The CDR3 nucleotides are TGTGCCAGCAGTGTACAGGGGAGAGGATATGGCTACACCTTC. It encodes CASSVQGRGYGYTF.

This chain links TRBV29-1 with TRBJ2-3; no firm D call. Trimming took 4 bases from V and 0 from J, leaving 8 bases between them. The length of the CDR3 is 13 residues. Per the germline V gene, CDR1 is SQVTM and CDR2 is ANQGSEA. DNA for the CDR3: TGCAGCGTTGGATACATAAGCACAGATACGCAGTATTTT. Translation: CSVGYISTDTQYF.

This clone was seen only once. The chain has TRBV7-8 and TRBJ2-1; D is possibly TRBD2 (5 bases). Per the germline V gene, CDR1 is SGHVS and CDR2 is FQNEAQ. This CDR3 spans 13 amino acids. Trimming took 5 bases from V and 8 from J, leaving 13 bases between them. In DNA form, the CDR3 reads TGTGCCAGCAGCACCATTACGGGGTATGAGCAGTTCTTC. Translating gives CASSTITGYEQFF. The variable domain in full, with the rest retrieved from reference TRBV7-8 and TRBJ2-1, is GAGVSQSPRYKVAKRGQDVALRCDPISGHVSLFWYQQALGQGPEFLTYFQNEAQLDKSGLPSDRFFAERPEGSVSTLKIQRTQQEDSAVYLCASSTITGYEQFFGPGTRLTVL.

The CDR3 sequence: CAISDSGRWDGNTIYF. The CDR3 DNA sequence: TGTGCCATCAGTGACTCGGGGAGGTGGGATGGAAACACCATATATTTT. The gene calls are TRBV10-3 and TRBJ1-3; D is ambiguous. The V end lost 3 bases, the J end lost 3 bases, and 15 bases lay between the germline ends. Germline CDR1 is ENHRY and CDR2 is SYGVKD. The CDR3 extends over 16 amino acids.

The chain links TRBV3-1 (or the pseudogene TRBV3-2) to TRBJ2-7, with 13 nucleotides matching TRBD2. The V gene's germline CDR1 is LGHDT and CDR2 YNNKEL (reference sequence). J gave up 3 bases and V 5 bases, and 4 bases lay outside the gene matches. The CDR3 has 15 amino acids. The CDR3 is CASSFGLAGVYEQYF. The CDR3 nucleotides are TGTGCCAGCAGCTTCGGACTAGCGGGAGTCTACGAGCAGTACTTC.

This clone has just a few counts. DNA for the CDR3: TGTGCCAGCAGGGAACGACAGGGGTTCGGCAATCAGCCCCAGCATTTT. Translating it yields CASRERQGFGNQPQHF. This rearrangement joins TRBV27 to TRBJ1-5, with 8 bases fitting TRBD1. The trim removed 6 bases at V and 2 bases at J, leaving 9 bases unmatched. This CDR3 spans 16 amino acids. Looked up from germline, CDR1 is MNHEY and CDR2 is SMNVEV (reference sequence).

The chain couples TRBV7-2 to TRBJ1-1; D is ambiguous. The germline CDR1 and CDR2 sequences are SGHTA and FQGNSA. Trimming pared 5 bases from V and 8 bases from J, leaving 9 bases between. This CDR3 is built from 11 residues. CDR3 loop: CASSPYEEAFF. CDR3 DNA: TGTGCCAGCAGCCCCTACGAGGAAGCTTTCTTT.

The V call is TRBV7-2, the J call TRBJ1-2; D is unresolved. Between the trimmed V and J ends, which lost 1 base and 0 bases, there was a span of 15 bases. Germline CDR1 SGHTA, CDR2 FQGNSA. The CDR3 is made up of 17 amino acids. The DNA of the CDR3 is TGTGCCAGCAGCTTAGGTCCGTCTCAGTCAGCTAACTATGGCTACACCTTC. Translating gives CASSLGPSQSANYGYTF. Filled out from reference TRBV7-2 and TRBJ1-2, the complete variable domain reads GAGVSQSPSNKVTEKGKDVELRCDPISGHTALYWYRQSLGQGLEFLIYFQGNSAPDKSGLPSDRFSAERTGGSVSTLTIQRTQQEDSAVYLCASSLGPSQSANYGYTFGSGTRLTVV.

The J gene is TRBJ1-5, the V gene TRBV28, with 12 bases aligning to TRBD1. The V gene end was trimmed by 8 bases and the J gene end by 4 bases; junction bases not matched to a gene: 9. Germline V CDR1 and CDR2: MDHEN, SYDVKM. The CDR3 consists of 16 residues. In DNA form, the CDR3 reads TGTGCCAGCGCATGGGACAGGGGGCGCACAAATCAGCCCCAGCATTTT. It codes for CASAWDRGRTNQPQHF.

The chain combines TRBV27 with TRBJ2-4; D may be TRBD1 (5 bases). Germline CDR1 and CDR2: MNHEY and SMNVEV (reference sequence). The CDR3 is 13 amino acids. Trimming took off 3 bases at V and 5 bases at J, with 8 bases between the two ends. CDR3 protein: CASSLGLQNIQYF. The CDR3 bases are TGTGCCAGCAGTTTGGGGCTTCAAAACATTCAGTACTTC.

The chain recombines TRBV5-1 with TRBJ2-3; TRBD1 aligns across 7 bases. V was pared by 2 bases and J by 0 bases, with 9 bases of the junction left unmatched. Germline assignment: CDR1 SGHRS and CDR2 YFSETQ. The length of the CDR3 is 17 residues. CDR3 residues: CASSFVTGTASTDTQYF. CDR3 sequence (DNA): TGCGCCAGCAGCTTTGTCACCGGGACAGCTAGCACAGATACGCAGTATTTT.

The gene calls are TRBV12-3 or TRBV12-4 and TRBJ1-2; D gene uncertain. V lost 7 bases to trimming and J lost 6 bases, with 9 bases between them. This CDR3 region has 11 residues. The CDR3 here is CASTSTHGYTF. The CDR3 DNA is TGTGCCAGCACCTCAACACATGGCTACACCTTC.

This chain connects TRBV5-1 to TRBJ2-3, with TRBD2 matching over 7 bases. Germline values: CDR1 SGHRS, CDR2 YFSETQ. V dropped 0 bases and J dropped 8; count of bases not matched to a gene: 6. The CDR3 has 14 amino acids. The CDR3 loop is CASSLGTSERTQYF. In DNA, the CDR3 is TGCGCCAGCAGCTTGGGTACTAGCGAACGTACGCAGTATTTT.

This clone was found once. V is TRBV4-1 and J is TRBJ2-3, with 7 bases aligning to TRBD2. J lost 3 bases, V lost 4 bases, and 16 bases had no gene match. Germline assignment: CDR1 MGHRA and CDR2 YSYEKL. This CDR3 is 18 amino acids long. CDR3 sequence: CASSLASRGGSETDTQYF. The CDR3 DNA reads TGCGCCAGCAGCCTAGCATCCCGCGGCGGGAGCGAGACAGATACGCAGTATTTT.

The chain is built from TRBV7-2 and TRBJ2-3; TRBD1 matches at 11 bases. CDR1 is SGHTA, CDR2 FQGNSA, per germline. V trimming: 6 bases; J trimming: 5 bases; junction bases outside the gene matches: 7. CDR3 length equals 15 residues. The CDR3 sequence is CASSYRTGGGDTQYF. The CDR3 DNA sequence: TGTGCCAGCAGTTACCGGACAGGGGGCGGAGATACGCAGTATTTT.

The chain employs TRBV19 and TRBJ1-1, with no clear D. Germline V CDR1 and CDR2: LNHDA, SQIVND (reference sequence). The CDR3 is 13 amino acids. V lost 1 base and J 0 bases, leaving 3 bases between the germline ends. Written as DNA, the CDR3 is TGTGCCAGTAGTATAGGAGTGAACACTGAAGCTTTCTTT. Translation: CASSIGVNTEAFF.

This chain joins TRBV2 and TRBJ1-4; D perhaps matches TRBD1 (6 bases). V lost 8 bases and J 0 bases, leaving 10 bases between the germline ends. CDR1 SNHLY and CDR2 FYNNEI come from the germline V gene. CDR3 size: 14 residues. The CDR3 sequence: CASVAGATNEKLFF. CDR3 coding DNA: TGTGCCAGCGTCGCAGGGGCAACTAATGAAAAACTGTTTTTT. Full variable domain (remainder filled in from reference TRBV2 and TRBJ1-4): EPEVTQTPSHQVTQMGQEVILRCVPISNHLYFYWYRQILGQKVEFLVSFYNNEISEKSEIFDDQFSVERPDGSNFTLKIRSTKLEDSAMYFCASVAGATNEKLFFGSGTQLSVL.

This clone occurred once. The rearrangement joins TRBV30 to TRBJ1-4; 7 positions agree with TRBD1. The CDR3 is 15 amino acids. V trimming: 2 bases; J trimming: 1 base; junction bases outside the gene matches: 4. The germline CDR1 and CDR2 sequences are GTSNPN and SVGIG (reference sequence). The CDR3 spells CAWSRGQLTNEKLFF. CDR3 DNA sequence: TGTGCCTGGAGTCGGGGACAGTTAACTAATGAAAAACTGTTTTTT.